These T cell receptor beta chains were read from a single sample in a study of blood T cell repertoires in COVID-19. Here immunoSEQ multiplex PCR was the method, and the copy in TCRdb shows in-frame clones only, minus some. The sample includes around 310,000 clones, 90% of them seen just once. Input material: peripheral blood. These receptor sequences come from a woman aged 35 to 49 with COVID-19, enrolled during active disease. Both conserved end residues are part of each CDR3. Fields, in order: clone size, D gene, J gene, V gene, CDR3 protein, CDR3 DNA. The D gene is left open where the match is weak. Clone size is shown for a subset of rows, as once, few, many or a class of expanded clone.

- - TRBJ1-1 TRBV19 CASSIGRRGTGETEAFF TGTGCCAGTAGTATAGGGCGGCGGGGCACGGGGGAGACTGAAGCTTTCTTT
- TRBD1 TRBJ1-4 TRBV29-1 CSVGSTGPYEKLFF TGCAGCGTCGGATCGACAGGGCCGTATGAAAAACTGTTTTTT
- - TRBJ2-7 TRBV27 CASSPTGSSYEQYF TGTGCCAGCAGTCCAACAGGGTCTTCCTACGAGCAGTACTTC
once TRBD1 TRBJ1-2 TRBV20-1 CSAREDREHTF TGCAGTGCTAGGGAGGACAGGGAGCACACCTTC
- - TRBJ1-6 TRBV2 CASSLASPLHF TGTGCCAGCAGTTTAGCCTCACCCCTCCACTTT
- TRBD1 TRBJ2-7 TRBV11-2 CASSSGRQGPLSYEQYF TGTGCCAGCAGCTCGGGCCGACAGGGGCCCCTCTCCTACGAGCAGTACTTC
- - TRBJ1-4 TRBV7-9 CASSLTPHGGAPSGLFF TGTGCCAGCAGCTTAACCCCCCATGGCGGGGCCCCTAGCGGACTGTTTTTT
- - TRBJ2-7 TRBV28 CASSLSGVTYEQYF TGTGCCAGCAGTTTATCAGGGGTAACCTACGAGCAGTACTTC
- TRBD2 TRBJ2-1 TRBV6-4 CASSPVGPGLAGGDEQFF TGTGCCAGCAGCCCGGTAGGCCCGGGACTAGCGGGAGGGGATGAGCAGTTCTTC
- TRBD1 TRBJ1-3 TRBV24-1 CATSDFRDRGNTIYF TGTGCCACCAGTGATTTTAGGGACAGGGGAAACACCATATATTTT
- TRBD1 TRBJ1-1 TRBV5-1 CASSAQGDTEAFF TGCGCCAGCAGCGCACAGGGGGACACTGAAGCTTTCTTT
- - TRBJ1-1 TRBV5-4 CASSPIGVNTEAFF TGTGCCAGCAGCCCCATCGGGGTGAACACTGAAGCTTTCTTT
- - TRBJ2-3 TRBV28 CASRRPASNAQYF TGTGCCAGCAGGCGCCCCGCTAGCAACGCGCAGTATTTT
- - TRBJ1-2 TRBV27 CASSWSGVSYGYTF TGTGCCAGCAGTTGGTCAGGGGTGAGCTATGGCTACACCTTC
- - TRBJ2-3 TRBV14 CASRARDFPTDTQYF TGTGCCAGCAGGGCCCGGGACTTTCCCACAGATACGCAGTATTTT
- TRBD2 TRBJ2-1 TRBV4-3 CASSPRLAYDSYNEQFF TGCGCCAGCAGCCCTCGACTAGCGTATGACTCCTACAATGAGCAGTTCTTC
- - TRBJ1-5 TRBV2 CASRADSEVGQPQHF TGTGCCAGCAGGGCGGACAGTGAGGTGGGTCAGCCCCAGCATTTT
- - TRBJ1-1 TRBV6-2/TRBV6-3 CASSPGKRRNTEAFF TGTGCCAGCAGTCCGGGTAAAAGACGGAACACTGAAGCTTTCTTT
- - TRBJ2-3 TRBV12-3/TRBV12-4 CASSPRQTDTQYF TGTGCCAGCAGTCCAAGACAAACAGATACGCAGTATTTT
- - TRBJ1-1 TRBV12-3/TRBV12-4 CASSLSGIAEAFF TGTGCCAGCAGTTTGTCAGGGATCGCTGAAGCTTTCTTT
- - TRBJ2-3 TRBV5-4 CASSLASALGDTQYF TGTGCCAGCAGCTTGGCCTCGGCTCTCGGGGATACGCAGTATTTT
- TRBD2 TRBJ2-1 TRBV5-1 CASCAAGGYFDEQFF TGCGCCAGCTGCGCGGCGGGAGGGTATTTTGATGAGCAGTTCTTC
- - TRBJ1-1 TRBV7-2 CASSPRGGRTEAFF TGTGCCAGCAGCCCCCGGGGAGGCCGGACTGAAGCTTTCTTT
- - TRBJ2-3 TRBV7-2 CASSLALGTDTQYF TGTGCCAGCAGCTTAGCGCTCGGTACAGATACGCAGTATTTT
- TRBD2 TRBJ2-1 TRBV5-1 CASSAIAGVNNEQFF TGCGCCAGCAGCGCGATAGCGGGAGTCAACAATGAGCAGTTCTTC
- - TRBJ2-2 TRBV30 CAWTTGRTTGELFF TGTGCCTGGACGACAGGGAGGACCACCGGGGAGCTGTTTTTT
- - TRBJ1-6 TRBV5-6 CASSFGSNSPLHF TGTGCCAGCAGCTTCGGGTCGAATTCACCCCTCCACTTT
- - TRBJ2-7 TRBV28 CASSSAVGRWGYEQYF TGTGCCAGCAGTTCCGCTGTAGGGAGATGGGGCTACGAGCAGTACTTC
- - TRBJ1-2 TRBV10-2 CASSGTGAYGYTF TGCGCCAGCAGTGGCACAGGAGCCTATGGCTACACCTTC
- - TRBJ1-2 TRBV9 CASSVAPGAYGYTF TGTGCCAGCAGCGTAGCGCCAGGGGCATATGGCTACACCTTC
- TRBD2 TRBJ2-3 TRBV7-3 CASSLGRVRGTDTQYF TGTGCCAGCAGCTTAGGGAGGGTTAGGGGCACAGATACGCAGTATTTT
- - TRBJ1-2 TRBV5-5 CASSLGPLGFNYGYTF TGTGCCAGCAGCTTAGGCCCTCTGGGCTTTAACTATGGCTACACCTTC
- TRBD1 TRBJ2-3 TRBV3-1/TRBV3-2 CASSQETGLSCTDTQYF TGTGCCAGCAGCCAGGAGACAGGGTTGTCTTGCACAGATACGCAGTATTTT